This is a list of T cell receptor beta chains from one sample in a study of cytomegalovirus exposure and HLA in healthy donors. Here immunoSEQ multiplex PCR was the method, and the copy in TCRdb shows in-frame clones only, minus some. The data show under 200,000 clones, 80% seen once. The sequenced material came from PBMCs. The receptors here all came from a man younger than 30 in good health and CMV-seropositive. CDR3s include the opening cysteine and the closing phenylalanine or tryptophan. D genes are given only for firm matches. Clone size is stated in some rows and not others, as once, few, many or a class when expanded.

TRBV19,TRBD1,TRBJ1-1,.,TGTGCCAGTAGGACCACAGGGGCAGGAACTGAAGCTTTCTTT,CASRTTGAGTEAFF
TRBV5-4,.,TRBJ2-7,.,TGTGCCAGCAGCTTGTCTGCGGAGCAGTACTTC,CASSLSAEQYF
TRBV7-2,.,TRBJ2-7,.,TGTGCCAGCAGCTTAGAGGGTAGTCGGTGGGGAGCGTACGAGCAGTACTTC,CASSLEGSRWGAYEQYF
TRBV11-2,TRBD1,TRBJ2-1,.,TGTGCCAGCAGCTTAGAAGCCGGGACAGGGGATGAGCAGTTCTTC,CASSLEAGTGDEQFF
TRBV29-1,TRBD1,TRBJ2-4,.,TGCAGCGTTGACAGGGGGAACATTCAGTACTTC,CSVDRGNIQYF
TRBV5-4,TRBD1,TRBJ2-1,.,TGTGCCAGCAGCACCCCAGACAGGGGGGGGTACAATGAGCAGTTCTTC,CASSTPDRGGYNEQFF
TRBV11-3,.,TRBJ1-2,.,TGTGCCAGCAGCTTAAGGTCAGGGGATGGCTACACCTTC,CASSLRSGDGYTF
TRBV5-1,TRBD1,TRBJ2-3,.,TGCGCCAGCAGCCTCGGACAGGGGCGATCAGATACGCAGTATTTT,CASSLGQGRSDTQYF
TRBV7-8,.,TRBJ1-5,.,TGTGCCAGCGGTGGGGTATCAGGGGATCAGCCCCAGCATTTT,CASGGVSGDQPQHF
TRBV7-9,.,TRBJ1-4,.,TGTGCCAGCAGCTTAGACAGACATAATGAAAAACTGTTTTTT,CASSLDRHNEKLFF
TRBV4-2,TRBD2,TRBJ2-1,.,TGTGCCAGCAGCCCCCCACTAGCGGGGGGCTACAATGAGCAGTTCTTC,CASSPPLAGGYNEQFF
TRBV6-6,.,TRBJ2-1,.,TGTGCCAGCAGTCCCATTGTCAATGAGCAGTTCTTC,CASSPIVNEQFF
TRBV6-1,.,TRBJ2-7,.,TGTGCCAGCAAACGGAGTGGAGAACCCTACGAGCAGTACTTC,CASKRSGEPYEQYF
TRBV5-4,TRBD2,TRBJ2-1,once,TGTGCCAGCAGCTTGGTGGGGGGGAGATACAATGAGCAGTTCTTC,CASSLVGGRYNEQFF
TRBV29-1,TRBD1,TRBJ2-7,.,TGCAGCGTGGGACAGGGGGTTACCTACGAGCAGTACTTC,CSVGQGVTYEQYF
TRBV15,.,TRBJ2-7,.,TGTGCCACCAGCAGAGATGGCGGAAGGCAGTACTTC,CATSRDGGRQYF
TRBV6-5,TRBD2,TRBJ2-3,few,TGTGCCAGCGAGTCCCTAGCGGGAGGAGATACGCAGTATTTT,CASESLAGGDTQYF
TRBV9,TRBD1,TRBJ1-4,.,TGTGCCAGCAGCGTAGAGGGGGCTACTAATGAAAAACTGTTTTTT,CASSVEGATNEKLFF
TRBV6-7,.,TRBJ1-6,.,TGTGCCAGCAGTTACTCGAGCGGGCGCGTTCGGCTTTCTATTAATTCACCCCTCCACTTT,CASSYSSGRVRLSINSPLHF
TRBV7-7,TRBD2,TRBJ2-7,.,TGTGCCAGCAGCGCAACTAGCGCCGAGCCCTACGAGCAGTACTTC,CASSATSAEPYEQYF
TRBV6-6,TRBD1,TRBJ1-1,.,TGTGCCAGCAGTAACCCGACAGGGGGCAATATTGAAGCTTTCTTT,CASSNPTGGNIEAFF
TRBV18,.,TRBJ1-1,.,TGTGCCAGCTCACTGACAGAAGCCACTGAAGCTTTCTTT,CASSLTEATEAFF
TRBV14,TRBD2,TRBJ2-3,.,TGTGCCAGCAGCCTAAGGGCGGGGGGCTCAGATACGCAGTATTTT,CASSLRAGGSDTQYF
TRBV10-3,TRBD1,TRBJ1-2,.,TGTGCCATCAGTGAGTCGCGGACAGGGGAGGCTGAAGGAGGCTACACCTTC,CAISESRTGEAEGGYTF
TRBV10-1,.,TRBJ2-7,.,TGCGCCAGCAGTGAGTCAGGGGCAGGGAAGGTTGACGAGCAGTACTTC,CASSESGAGKVDEQYF
TRBV7-9,TRBD1,TRBJ2-3,.,TGTGCCAGCAGCGCCCGACAGGGTTTCACAGATACGCAGTATTTT,CASSARQGFTDTQYF
TRBV5-1,TRBD1,TRBJ1-2,.,TGCGCCAGCAGCCCGGGACAGAACTATGGCTACACCTTC,CASSPGQNYGYTF
TRBV4-1,.,TRBJ1-2,.,TGCGCCAGCAGCCAAAAAGGTGAGGGCCACTATGGCTACACCTTC,CASSQKGEGHYGYTF
TRBV5-1,.,TRBJ2-7,.,TGCGCCAGCAGCTTGTCGGGGGATCCCTACGAGCAGTACTTC,CASSLSGDPYEQYF
TRBV7-3,.,TRBJ2-2,once,TGTGCCAGCAGCTCCCACAGGGATACCGGGGAGCTGTTTTTT,CASSSHRDTGELFF
TRBV5-1,.,TRBJ2-6,few,TGCGCCGCCAGTCCCGGAGGGACTTACTCTGGGGCCAACGGCCTGACTTTC,CAASPGGTYSGANGLTF
TRBV5-1,TRBD2,TRBJ2-2,.,TGCGCCAGCAACCCATCTGGGACTAGCGCGGGCGGGGAGCTGTTTTTT,CASNPSGTSAGGELFF
TRBV7-9,.,TRBJ1-1,.,TGTTCCAGCAGCTCGACACCGAACACTGAAGCTTTCTTT,CSSSSTPNTEAFF